One and the same sample provided the 15 T cell receptor beta chains below, sequenced in a study of shared clonotypes between healthy human individuals. CD8 cells regarded as naive lacked CD45RO, were positively chosen for CCR7, and omitted terminally differentiated effector memory CD45RA+ cells. The data were produced by immunoSEQ multiplex PCR, yet TCRdb's version contains in-frame clones alone and is incomplete. Altogether about 2.1 million clones are present, 80% to 95% being singletons, with the ten largest covering approximately 1.7%. The sample was naive CD8+ T cells from PBMCs. The receptors were gathered from a man younger than 35 in good health. Some clones in this sample may be carry-over from other donors' samples.

This clone appeared a few times. The chain couples TRBV2 to TRBJ1-1; D is undetermined. V shed 3 bases and J shed 4 bases, with 3 bases lying between them. This CDR3 is built from 11 residues. The V gene's germline CDR1 is SNHLY and CDR2 FYNNEI. CDR3 sequence reads: CASSDFTEAFF. CDR3 sequence (DNA): TGTGCCAGCAGTGATTTCACTGAAGCTTTCTTT.

The chain carries TRBV28 and TRBJ2-3, with D tentatively TRBD2 (5 bases). The CDR3 length is 13 residues. V lost 3 bases and J 6 bases, leaving 10 bases between the germline ends. Germline V gene lookup returns CDR1 MDHEN and CDR2 SYDVKM. Here the CDR3 reads CASSFEGSDTQYF. The CDR3 DNA is TGTGCCAGCAGTTTCGAGGGATCCGATACGCAGTATTTT.

For the CDR3, the DNA is TGTGCCAGCAGCCAGGTGCAGGGTTCCAATGAGCAGTTCTTC. This translates into CASSQVQGSNEQFF. V and J are TRBV28 and TRBJ2-1; a weak D match, TRBD1 (5 bases). Germline values: CDR1 MDHEN, CDR2 SYDVKM. The germline V and J ends were trimmed by 6 bases and 6 bases, with 15 bases remaining between them. The CDR3 has 14 amino acids. Supplemented by reference TRBV28 and TRBJ2-1, the full variable domain reads DVKVTQSSRYLVKRTGEKVFLECVQDMDHENMFWYRQDPGLGLRLIYFSYDVKMKEKGDIPEGYSVSREKKERFSLILESASTNQTSMYLCASSQVQGSNEQFFGPGTRLTVL.

The V gene is TRBV27, the J gene TRBJ1-2; tentatively, D is TRBD1 (5 bases). Germline V gives CDR1 MNHEY, CDR2 SMNVEV (reference sequence). Between the trimmed V and J ends, which lost 5 bases and 7 bases, there was a span of 14 bases. The CDR3 is 13 residues long. The CDR3 DNA is TGTGCCAGCAGTCATCGGCAGGGCCCTGGCTACACCTTC. Translated: CASSHRQGPGYTF.

The chain employs TRBV9 and TRBJ2-1; the match to TRBD2 covers 7 bases. The V gene end was trimmed by 1 base and the J gene end by 8 bases; junction bases not matched to a gene: 12. CDR3 length equals 16 residues. Germline CDR1 SGDLS, CDR2 YYNGEE. CDR3 region: CASSVPEREVNHEQFF. Written as DNA, the CDR3 is TGTGCCAGCAGCGTACCTGAACGGGAGGTCAATCATGAGCAGTTCTTC.

This chain joins TRBV9 and TRBJ2-1; no clear D gene. The CDR3 length is 15 residues. V lost 4 bases and J 4 bases, leaving 15 bases between the germline ends. Germline V CDR1 and CDR2: SGDLS, YYNGEE. The CDR3 loop reads CASSPSGVEYNEQFF. CDR3 DNA sequence: TGTGCCAGCAGCCCTAGTGGGGTGGAGTACAATGAGCAGTTCTTC.

The chain combines TRBV29-1 with TRBJ2-2; maybe TRBD2 (6 bases). The V gene lost 4 bases and the J gene lost 4 bases, with 19 bases spanning the gap. The CDR3 has 16 residues. Germline loops: CDR1 SQVTM, CDR2 ANQGSEA. CDR3 residues: CSVVTSRGLGTGELFF. Here the CDR3 DNA reads TGCAGCGTTGTGACTAGTCGTGGCTTGGGCACCGGGGAGCTGTTTTTT.

For the CDR3, the DNA is TGTGCCAGCAGTGAAGCTGGGGAGACCCAGTACTTC. Protein sequence: CASSEAGETQYF. This chain uses TRBV6-1 with TRBJ2-5, with D hard to call. The ends were cut back, 0 bases at V and 5 bases at J, with 4 bases in the middle. This CDR3 region has 12 residues. Germline-derived CDR1 and CDR2 are MNHNS and SASEGT.

The V gene is TRBV7-9, the J gene TRBJ2-7; D is possibly TRBD1 (6 bases). V was cut by 3 bases and J by 4 bases, with 19 bases left in between. From germline, CDR1 is SEHNR and CDR2 FQNEAQ (reference sequence). This CDR3 region has 16 residues. CDR3 in amino acids: CASSLTRDTPLYEQYF. CDR3 bases: TGTGCCAGCAGCTTGACCCGGGACACCCCACTATACGAGCAGTACTTC.

The rearrangement uses TRBV27 and TRBJ2-7; TRBD1 might be the D (5 bases). The V gene lost 3 bases and the J gene lost 2 bases, with 14 bases spanning the gap. The CDR3 extends over 15 amino acids. Looked up from germline, CDR1 is MNHEY and CDR2 is SMNVEV (reference sequence). The DNA for the CDR3 is TGTGCCAGCAGTTTCGGTCGGCAGGGCGCCTACGAGCAGTACTTC. Residues: CASSFGRQGAYEQYF.

The chain recombines TRBV27 with TRBJ2-4; 7 positions match TRBD2. Trimming removed 7 bases from V and 0 bases from J; junction bases left unmatched: 12. The length of the CDR3 is 17 residues. Germline CDR1 MNHEY, CDR2 SMNVEV (reference sequence). The CDR3 bases are TGTGCCAGCAACGCCATCGCCGGGGGGTCAGCCAAAAACATTCAGTACTTC. Protein product: CASNAIAGGSAKNIQYF.

The chain recombines TRBV27 with TRBJ1-1; D may be TRBD1 (5 bases). CDR1 and CDR2 from the germline V gene are MNHEY and SMNVEV (reference sequence). The CDR3 spans 12 residues. V was trimmed by 8 bases and J by 3 bases, leaving 10 bases between them. CDR3 protein: CASQGLYTEAFF. The DNA of the CDR3 is TGTGCCAGCCAGGGTTTATACACTGAAGCTTTCTTT.

The chain employs TRBV19 and TRBJ2-3, with D perhaps matching TRBD1 (6 bases). V was pared by 5 bases and J by 2 bases, with 17 bases between. The CDR3 length is 16 residues. CDR1 is LNHDA and CDR2 is SQIVND in the germline V gene (reference sequence). The CDR3 bases are TGTGCCAGTAGTCCCCTCCAAGGGGGACCCACAGATACGCAGTATTTT. Residues: CASSPLQGGPTDTQYF.

The J gene is TRBJ2-1, the V gene TRBV6-5; weak D call: TRBD2 (5 bases). This CDR3 is 15 amino acids long. Germline assignment: CDR1 MNHEY and CDR2 SVGAGI. With 2 bases removed from V and 3 bases from J, the gap between germline ends came to 11 bases. CDR3 sequence: CASSYGRANYNEQFF. Written as DNA, the CDR3 is TGTGCCAGCAGTTACGGGAGAGCCAACTACAATGAGCAGTTCTTC.

The rearrangement links TRBV6-1 to TRBJ2-6; D perhaps matches TRBD1 (6 bases). V lost 6 bases and J lost 4, with 13 bases in between. This CDR3 is built from 15 residues. CDR1 MNHNS and CDR2 SASEGT come from the germline V gene. The CDR3 DNA is TGTGCCAGCAGCGACCCAGGGGCCGGGGCCAACGTCCTGACTTTC. Translating gives CASSDPGAGANVLTF.